A selection of T cell receptor beta chains follows, all from one sample in a study of liver allograft versus peripheral blood T cells. TCRdb passed the reads through MiXCR, listing each CDR3 protein once. The profile shows around 1,200 distinct CDR3 sequences, roughly 16% of them singletons. These receptors originate from a human patient who had a liver transplant. These T cells may partly come from the graft donor. Each CDR3 is given with its conserved first and last residue. The order of the fields is V gene, J gene, CDR3 protein.

V gene: TRBV27
J gene: TRBJ1-5
CDR3 protein: CASSLIREGQPQHF

V gene: TRBV10-2
J gene: TRBJ2-1
CDR3 protein: CASMGTSGDNEQFF

V gene: TRBV11-2
J gene: TRBJ2-2
CDR3 protein: CASSLAAGELFF

V gene: TRBV24-1
J gene: TRBJ2-1
CDR3 protein: CATSDHRGPNEQFF

V gene: TRBV6-6
J gene: TRBJ2-6
CDR3 protein: CASSYTTRPRLAGSSGANVLTF

V gene: TRBV6-6
J gene: TRBJ2-2
CDR3 protein: CASRASGTAGELFF

V gene: TRBV27
J gene: TRBJ1-5
CDR3 protein: CASSEIPSNQPQHF

V gene: TRBV27
J gene: TRBJ2-3
CDR3 protein: CASSVNTDTQYF

V gene: TRBV6-1
J gene: TRBJ2-3
CDR3 protein: CASSESGGADTQYF

V gene: TRBV7-9
J gene: TRBJ2-7
CDR3 protein: CASSLGSYEQYF

V gene: TRBV29-1
J gene: TRBJ2-2
CDR3 protein: CSVVFRAAGELFF

V gene: TRBV10-3
J gene: TRBJ1-1
CDR3 protein: CAISEGDTILEAFF

V gene: TRBV5-4
J gene: TRBJ1-2
CDR3 protein: CASSLGLPGRQDYGYTF

V gene: TRBV7-9
J gene: TRBJ2-1
CDR3 protein: CASSLVTGVGEQFF

V gene: TRBV28
J gene: TRBJ2-7
CDR3 protein: CASSPDSGTGYEQYF

V gene: TRBV6-5
J gene: TRBJ2-7
CDR3 protein: CASSEGGANEQYF

V gene: TRBV6-1
J gene: TRBJ2-2
CDR3 protein: CATNGLAGAGELFF

V gene: TRBV7-9
J gene: TRBJ2-5
CDR3 protein: CASSLAGDNYRETQYF

V gene: TRBV24-1
J gene: TRBJ2-2
CDR3 protein: CATSDLRRHPSNTGELFF

V gene: TRBV29-1
J gene: TRBJ2-5
CDR3 protein: CSVEGRGVETQYF

V gene: TRBV12-3/TRBV12-4
J gene: TRBJ1-4
CDR3 protein: CASSLHTGGISNEKLFF

V gene: TRBV9
J gene: TRBJ2-7
CDR3 protein: CASSTVEGPGSYEQYF

V gene: TRBV4-1
J gene: TRBJ2-5
CDR3 protein: CASSQEWGSQETQYF

V gene: TRBV9
J gene: TRBJ1-2
CDR3 protein: CASSVGGNYGYTF

V gene: TRBV7-9
J gene: TRBJ2-2
CDR3 protein: CATLRGTGELFF

V gene: TRBV27
J gene: TRBJ2-6
CDR3 protein: CASRALPGDSGANVLTF

V gene: TRBV19
J gene: TRBJ2-3
CDR3 protein: CASSQAVAQQGFDPRVLSDTQYF

V gene: TRBV6-1
J gene: TRBJ1-5
CDR3 protein: CASRTGTGGNQPQHF

V gene: TRBV7-3
J gene: TRBJ2-2
CDR3 protein: CASSLPGTDNTGELFF

V gene: TRBV27
J gene: TRBJ2-2
CDR3 protein: CASKPGTTNTGELFF

V gene: TRBV7-9
J gene: TRBJ2-7
CDR3 protein: CASGASGSQEQYF

V gene: TRBV10-3
J gene: TRBJ1-1
CDR3 protein: CAISESSTGMNTEAFF

V gene: TRBV20-1
J gene: TRBJ2-7
CDR3 protein: CSASTTSVYEQYF

V gene: TRBV14
J gene: TRBJ2-1
CDR3 protein: CASSQTRYNEQFF

V gene: TRBV19
J gene: TRBJ2-5
CDR3 protein: CASSNPRVGQYF

V gene: TRBV27
J gene: TRBJ2-7
CDR3 protein: CASSSSTAYEQYF

V gene: TRBV15
J gene: TRBJ1-3
CDR3 protein: CATSTPKQGSGNTIYF

V gene: TRBV30
J gene: TRBJ1-5
CDR3 protein: CAWSVEGRGSNQPQHF

V gene: TRBV27
J gene: TRBJ1-5
CDR3 protein: CASTPAPHYQPQHF

V gene: TRBV6-6
J gene: TRBJ2-1
CDR3 protein: CASSYSSPAPDRSRQFF

V gene: TRBV7-2
J gene: TRBJ1-1
CDR3 protein: CASSLRGEGGLEAFF